The 28 T cell receptor beta chains given below trace back to one sample, sequenced in a study of blood T cell repertoires in COVID-19. Assay: immunoSEQ multiplex PCR; the TCRdb copy retains only in-frame clones and omits some. Of approximately 210,000 clones listed, about 88% were seen once; the top ten hold 6.2%. Sequencing used peripheral blood. The receptors derive from a woman aged 40 to 50 who had recovered from COVID-19.

J is TRBJ2-7 and V is TRBV7-9, with a possible D match to TRBD1 (6 bases). This CDR3 region has 14 residues. The germline V gene encodes CDR1 SEHNR and CDR2 FQNEAQ (reference sequence). V was cut by 5 bases and J by 5 bases, with 16 bases left in between. The CDR3 DNA reads as TGTGCCAGCAGCCGATCAATCACAGGGAACGAGCAGTACTTC. Protein sequence: CASSRSITGNEQYF.

The chain has TRBV24-1 and TRBJ2-1; tentatively, D is TRBD2 (5 bases). The ends were cut back, 3 bases at V and 2 bases at J, with 19 bases in the middle. The CDR3 runs 18 residues. CDR1 and CDR2 (germline): KGHDR, SFDVKD. The CDR3 region has the DNA TGTGCCACCAGTGATCTAGCAACCCCGGCATCGGCCTACAATGAGCAGTTCTTC. Translated: CATSDLATPASAYNEQFF.

The rearrangement joins TRBV11-2 to TRBJ1-1, with 7 bases fitting TRBD1. The V and J ends lost 7 bases and 5 bases, in that order; junction bases with no gene match: 7. The CDR3 has 13 amino acids. Per the germline V gene, CDR1 is SGHAT and CDR2 is FQNNGV. The CDR3 region is CASTLGQLTEAFF. CDR3 nucleotides: TGTGCCAGCACTCTGGGACAGCTAACTGAAGCTTTCTTT.

This sequence joins TRBV16 and TRBJ2-6, with D maybe TRBD2 (7 bases). The germline V gene has CDR1 KGHSY and CDR2 FQNENV. The CDR3 is 17 residues long. V was trimmed by 1 base and J by 0 bases, leaving 10 bases between them. In nucleotides, the CDR3 is TGTGCCAGCAGCCAATGGCGGGGGCTCTCTGGGGCCAACGTCCTGACTTTC. It is translated as CASSQWRGLSGANVLTF.

The chain couples TRBV5-8 to TRBJ1-1; 11 nucleotides match TRBD1. The germline gives CDR1 SGHTS, CDR2 YDEGEE. With V trimmed by 4 bases and J by 12 bases, 5 bases remained unmatched. The CDR3 has 12 residues. CDR3 in amino acids: CASSRGQGATFF. CDR3 sequence (DNA): TGTGCCAGCAGCCGAGGACAGGGGGCAACTTTCTTT.

This clone has just one count. The CDR3 is CASSDLGLLEQYF. The CDR3 DNA reads as TGTGCCAGCAGTGATCTGGGACTTTTAGAGCAGTACTTC. The V gene is TRBV2, the J gene TRBJ2-7; maybe TRBD2 (6 bases). Trimming removed 3 bases from V and 7 bases from J, with 13 bases in between. This CDR3 has 13 residues. CDR1 SNHLY and CDR2 FYNNEI come from the germline V gene.

The chain links TRBV7-2 to TRBJ2-7; 14 nucleotides line up with TRBD2. Losses at the gene ends were 5 bases for V and 2 bases for J; bases not matched to a gene: 14. Germline V gives CDR1 SGHTA, CDR2 FQGNSA. This CDR3 region has 19 residues. In DNA, the CDR3 is TGTGCCAGCAGCGCTCGGACTAGCGGGAGGCGCCTGGCGACCTACGAGCAGTACTTC. This gives the protein CASSARTSGRRLATYEQYF.

The count of this clone is one. The chain employs TRBV20-1 and TRBJ2-3, with D uncertain. The CDR3 has 13 residues. Germline CDR1 is DFQATT and CDR2 is SNEGSKA (reference sequence). Trimming removed 3 bases from V and 6 bases from J, with 13 bases in between. This CDR3 reads CSASDTATDTQYF. The CDR3 DNA sequence: TGCAGTGCTAGTGATACAGCCACGGATACGCAGTATTTT.

This clone was recorded only once. V and J are TRBV27 and TRBJ2-1; 9 positions match TRBD2. Germline lookup yields CDR1 MNHEY and CDR2 SMNVEV (reference sequence). Germline trimming cut 2 bases from V and 1 base from J; bases unmatched to any gene: 6. The CDR3 length is 17 residues. For the CDR3, the DNA is TGTGCCAGCAGTTTAGCGGGAGGGCCGCTGTCCTACAATGAGCAGTTCTTC. As protein: CASSLAGGPLSYNEQFF.

The V and J genes are TRBV5-8 and TRBJ2-2; D gene unclear. The CDR3 loop spans 15 amino acids. Germline V CDR1 and CDR2: SGHTS, YDEGEE. V dropped 0 bases and J dropped 1 base, with 7 bases sitting between them. This chain's CDR3 is CASSLAVRNTGELFF. Written as DNA, the CDR3 is TGTGCCAGCAGCTTGGCTGTTAGGAACACCGGGGAGCTGTTTTTT.

The chain carries TRBV5-1 and TRBJ2-2; the match to TRBD1 covers 10 bases. Germline assignment: CDR1 SGHRS and CDR2 YFSETQ. The V gene end was trimmed by 0 bases and the J gene end by 4 bases; junction bases not matched to a gene: 12. The CDR3 runs to 19 residues. CDR3 in amino acids: CASSLGLFRTGGSTGELFF. CDR3 nucleotide sequence: TGCGCCAGCAGCTTGGGGCTTTTCCGGACAGGGGGTTCCACCGGGGAGCTGTTTTTT.

The V call is TRBV4-3, the J call TRBJ2-7; 14 bases match TRBD2. Germline values: CDR1 LGHNA, CDR2 YSLEER. The CDR3 sequence is 16 residues long. V lost 1 base to trimming and J lost 4 bases; unmatched junction nucleotides: 3. The CDR3 nucleotides are TGCGCCAGCAGCCAAGGGACTAGCGGGAGGAGGTACGAGCAGTACTTC. Protein product: CASSQGTSGRRYEQYF.

This chain uses TRBV19 with TRBJ1-6; D is possibly TRBD1 (5 bases). CDR3 length: 19 residues. Trimming removed 5 bases from V and 4 bases from J, with 24 bases in between. Germline V gene sequence: CDR1 LNHDA, CDR2 SQIVND (reference sequence). In DNA, the CDR3 is TGTGCCAGTAGTCCGACATCCGGGTCGAAACGGGGGTATAATTCACCCCTCCACTTT. Protein sequence: CASSPTSGSKRGYNSPLHF.

The V and J genes are TRBV7-2 and TRBJ1-1; no clear D. The V end lost 2 bases, the J end lost 1 base, and 8 bases lay between the germline ends. The CDR3 is 14 residues long. The germline gives CDR1 SGHTA, CDR2 FQGNSA. DNA for the CDR3: TGTGCCAGCAGCTTATCGCGGTGGAACACTGAAGCTTTCTTT. The encoded protein is CASSLSRWNTEAFF.

The J gene is TRBJ2-1, the V gene TRBV24-1, with 14 bases matching TRBD2. This CDR3 contains 18 residues. V dropped 5 bases and J dropped 7; count of bases not matched to a gene: 12. The V gene's germline CDR1 is KGHDR and CDR2 SFDVKD. The CDR3 spells CATSALGGTSGRVNEQFF. The CDR3 DNA is TGTGCCACCAGTGCCCTTGGGGGGACTAGCGGGAGAGTGAATGAGCAGTTCTTC.

The chain is built from TRBV28 and TRBJ2-7; the D gene is possibly TRBD1 (5 bases). CDR3 size: 13 residues. Trimming removed 2 bases at V and 4 bases at J, with 9 bases between. Germline V gene sequence: CDR1 MDHEN, CDR2 SYDVKM. The CDR3 protein is CASSLGARYEQYF. The CDR3 bases are TGTGCCAGCAGTTTAGGGGCTCGGTACGAGCAGTACTTC.

The rearrangement links TRBV7-2 to TRBJ2-1; 11 bases line up with TRBD2. Germline V CDR1 and CDR2: SGHTA, FQGNSA. The CDR3 extends over 14 amino acids. The V gene end was trimmed by 5 bases and the J gene end by 7 bases; junction bases not matched to a gene: 4. The CDR3 reads CASSPTSGMNEQFF. CDR3 nucleotides: TGTGCCAGCAGCCCGACTAGCGGGATGAATGAGCAGTTCTTC. Using reference TRBV7-2 and TRBJ2-1 for the parts outside the CDR3, the full variable domain is GAGVSQSPSNKVTEKGKDVELRCDPISGHTALYWYRQSLGQGLEFLIYFQGNSAPDKSGLPSDRFSAERTGGSVSTLTIQRTQQEDSAVYLCASSPTSGMNEQFFGPGTRLTVL.

The genes are TRBV19 and TRBJ1-2; 7 bases agree with TRBD1. The germline gives CDR1 LNHDA, CDR2 SQIVND (reference sequence). Germline trimming cut 7 bases from V and 4 bases from J; bases unmatched to any gene: 12. This CDR3 is 15 amino acids long. In DNA form, the CDR3 reads TGTGCCAGTACCTCCTTACTACGGGACAGCTATGGCTACACCTTC. Translating it yields CASTSLLRDSYGYTF.

V is TRBV19 and J is TRBJ1-5; TRBD1 is a possible D gene (5 bases). Between the trimmed V and J ends, which lost 6 bases and 4 bases, there was a span of 10 bases. The CDR3 runs 13 residues. Germline V gene data show CDR1 as LNHDA and CDR2 as SQIVND (reference sequence). CDR3 coding DNA: TGTGCCAGTAGCCCCGGGGGGAATCAGCCCCAGCATTTT. Its translation: CASSPGGNQPQHF.

The gene calls are TRBV2 and TRBJ2-1, with 10 positions matching TRBD1. The germline CDR1 and CDR2 sequences are SNHLY and FYNNEI. The CDR3 totals 13 residues. Losses at the gene ends were 5 bases for V and 6 bases for J; bases not matched to a gene: 1. CDR3 in amino acids: CASSRDRGNEQFF. The DNA of the CDR3 is TGTGCCAGCAGTCGGGACAGGGGCAATGAGCAGTTCTTC.

The V call is TRBV7-2, the J call TRBJ1-2; the match to TRBD1 covers 9 bases. Losses at the gene ends were 5 bases for V and 1 base for J; bases not matched to a gene: 5. Germline V gene lookup returns CDR1 SGHTA and CDR2 FQGNSA. The CDR3 extends over 15 amino acids. The CDR3 here is CASSIRQGDNYGYTF. For the CDR3, the DNA is TGTGCCAGCAGCATAAGACAGGGGGATAACTATGGCTACACCTTC.

CDR3 sequence: CASSDRGPYGYTF. The CDR3 bases are TGTGCCAGTAGTGACAGGGGGCCCTATGGCTACACCTTC. J is TRBJ1-2 and V is TRBV19; 10 nucleotides align to TRBD1. The germline CDR1 and CDR2 sequences are LNHDA and SQIVND (reference sequence). The length of the CDR3 is 13 residues. Germline trimming cut 5 bases from V and 4 bases from J; bases unmatched to any gene: 1.

This clone came up once. This chain uses TRBV19 with TRBJ2-1, with D maybe TRBD1 (5 bases). Trimming shortened V by 5 bases and J by 8 bases, and 16 bases separated the two germline ends. The V gene's germline CDR1 is LNHDA and CDR2 SQIVND (reference sequence). The CDR3 is 14 residues long. The CDR3 spells CASSRRGSGDEQFF. CDR3 bases: TGTGCCAGTAGTCGTAGGGGTTCCGGTGATGAGCAGTTCTTC.

The sample holds one count of this clone. The chain uses TRBV5-4 and TRBJ1-1, with D possibly being TRBD1 (5 bases). Germline-derived CDR1 and CDR2 are SGHNT and YYREEE (reference sequence). CDR3 length: 14 residues. Between the trimmed V and J ends, which lost 1 base and 1 base, there was a span of 8 bases. The CDR3 sequence is CASSLQGSNTEAFF. The CDR3, as DNA: TGTGCCAGCAGCTTGCAGGGATCGAACACTGAAGCTTTCTTT.

The chain joins TRBV7-6 to TRBJ1-1; tentative D call: TRBD1 (5 bases). Looked up from germline, CDR1 is SGHVS and CDR2 is FNYEAQ. The CDR3 covers 15 residues. The germline V and J ends were trimmed by 5 bases and 2 bases, with 15 bases remaining between them. The chain's CDR3 is CASSPQGGGNTEAFF. DNA of the CDR3: TGTGCCAGCAGCCCCCAGGGCGGGGGAAACACTGAAGCTTTCTTT.

This chain uses TRBV13 with TRBJ1-1; 10 bases match TRBD1. The CDR3 extends over 16 amino acids. Germline assignment: CDR1 PRHDT and CDR2 FYEKMQ (reference sequence). Germline trimming cut 3 bases from V and 1 base from J; bases unmatched to any gene: 5. The CDR3 region has the DNA TGTGCCAGCAGCTTGAGGACAGGGGGTAAGAACACTGAAGCTTTCTTT. Protein sequence: CASSLRTGGKNTEAFF.

The chain joins TRBV10-3 to TRBJ2-7; no reliable D call. Germline V gene lookup returns CDR1 ENHRY and CDR2 SYGVKD. The CDR3 runs 12 residues. Trimming cost V 0 bases and J 6 bases, with 6 bases left between them. The CDR3 DNA reads TGTGCCATCAGTGAGTCTGGGCTCGAGCAGTACTTC. Translated, it gives CAISESGLEQYF.

V and J are TRBV6-1 and TRBJ2-3, with TRBD2 identical over 12 bases. CDR3 size: 19 residues. From germline, CDR1 is MNHNS and CDR2 SASEGT. V lost 0 bases, J lost 4 bases, and 11 bases stayed unmatched. The chain's CDR3 is CASSEAPTSGSGGADTQYF. The CDR3 DNA reads as TGTGCCAGCAGTGAAGCCCCGACTAGCGGGAGTGGGGGGGCAGATACGCAGTATTTT.